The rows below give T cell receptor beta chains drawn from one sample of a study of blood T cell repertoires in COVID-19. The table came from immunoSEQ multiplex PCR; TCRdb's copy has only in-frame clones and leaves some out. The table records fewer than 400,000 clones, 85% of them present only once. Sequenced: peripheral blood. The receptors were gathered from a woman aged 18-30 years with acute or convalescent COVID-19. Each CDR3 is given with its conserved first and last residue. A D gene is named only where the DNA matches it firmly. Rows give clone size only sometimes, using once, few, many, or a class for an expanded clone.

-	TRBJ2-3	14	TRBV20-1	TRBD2	CSASGGGGEDTQYF	TGCAGTGCTAGTGGCGGCGGGGGGGAGGATACGCAGTATTTT
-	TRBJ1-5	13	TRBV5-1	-	CASSPTGNQPQHF	TGCGCCAGCTCCCCGACAGGCAATCAGCCCCAGCATTTT
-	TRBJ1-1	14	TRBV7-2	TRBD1	CASSSRTGKTEAFF	TGTGCCAGCAGCTCCCGGACAGGGAAGACTGAAGCTTTCTTT
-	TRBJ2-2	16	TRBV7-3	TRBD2	CASSLIAGDPGGELFF	TGTGCCAGCAGCTTAATTGCGGGAGACCCCGGCGGGGAGCTGTTTTTT
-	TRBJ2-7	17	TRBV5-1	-	CASSLEPPPGYSYEQYF	TGCGCCAGCAGCTTGGAGCCGCCCCCGGGGTACTCCTACGAGCAGTACTTC
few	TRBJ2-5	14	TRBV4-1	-	CASSQGGVQETQYF	TGCGCCAGCAGCCAAGGAGGAGTCCAGGAGACCCAGTACTTC
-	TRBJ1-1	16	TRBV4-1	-	CASSQVAGRQNTEAFF	TGCGCCAGCAGCCAAGTGGCAGGGCGCCAGAACACTGAAGCTTTCTTT
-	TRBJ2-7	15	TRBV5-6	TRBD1	CASSFPGTGIYEQYF	TGTGCCAGCAGCTTTCCCGGGACAGGTATTTACGAGCAGTACTTC
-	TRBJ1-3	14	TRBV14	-	CASSQVGSGNTIYF	TGTGCCAGCAGCCAAGTCGGGTCTGGAAACACCATATATTTT
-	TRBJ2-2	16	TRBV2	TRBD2	CASSLSGSANTGELFF	TGTGCCAGCAGTTTAAGCGGGAGCGCGAACACCGGGGAGCTGTTTTTT
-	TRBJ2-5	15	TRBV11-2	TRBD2	CASSLAGGAEETQYF	TGTGCCAGCAGCTTAGCCGGGGGGGCCGAAGAGACCCAGTACTTC
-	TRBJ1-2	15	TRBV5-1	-	CASSYTFRPNYGYTF	TGCGCCAGCAGCTATACCTTCAGGCCCAACTATGGCTACACCTTC
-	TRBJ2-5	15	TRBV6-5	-	CASSSPHRDKETQYF	TGTGCCAGCAGTTCTCCCCACAGGGACAAAGAGACCCAGTACTTC
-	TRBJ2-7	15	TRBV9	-	CASSVEAGEPYEQYF	TGTGCCAGCAGCGTAGAGGCAGGGGAGCCTTACGAGCAGTACTTC
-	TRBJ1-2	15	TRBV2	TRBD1	CASSELGQGAEGYTF	TGTGCCAGCAGTGAGTTGGGACAGGGGGCGGAAGGCTACACCTTC
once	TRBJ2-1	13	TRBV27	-	CASSRGSRTSVFF	TGTGCCAGCAGCCGGGGGTCCAGAACGAGCGTCTTCTTC
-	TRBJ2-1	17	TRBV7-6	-	CASSLKRGARKINEQFF	TGTGCCAGCAGCTTAAAACGGGGGGCACGAAAAATCAATGAGCAGTTCTTC
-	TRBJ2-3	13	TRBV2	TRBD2	CASQRGITDTQYF	TGTGCCAGCCAGCGGGGGATCACAGATACGCAGTATTTT
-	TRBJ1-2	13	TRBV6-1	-	CASSEAESGGYTF	TGTGCCAGCAGTGAAGCCGAGAGCGGTGGCTACACCTTC
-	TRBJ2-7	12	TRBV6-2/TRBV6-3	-	CASSSLSYEQYF	TGTGCCAGCAGCTCCCTCTCCTACGAGCAGTACTTC
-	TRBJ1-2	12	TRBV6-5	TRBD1	CASGTGGEGYTF	TGTGCCAGCGGGACAGGGGGGGAAGGCTACACCTTC
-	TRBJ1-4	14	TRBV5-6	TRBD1	CASSFGQGDEKLFF	TGTGCCAGCAGCTTTGGACAGGGTGATGAAAAACTGTTTTTT
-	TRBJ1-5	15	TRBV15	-	CATSRGLQSDQPQHF	TGTGCCACCAGCAGAGGGCTACAGTCAGATCAGCCCCAGCATTTT
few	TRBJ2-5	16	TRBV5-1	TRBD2	CASSDDRLANEETQYF	TGCGCCAGCAGCGACGATCGACTAGCGAATGAAGAGACCCAGTACTTC
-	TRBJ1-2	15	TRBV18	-	CASSRTGEANYGYTF	TGTGCCAGCTCACGGACCGGGGAGGCTAACTATGGCTACACCTTC
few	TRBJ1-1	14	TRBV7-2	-	CASNRWLMNTEAFF	TGTGCCAGCAATCGATGGCTCATGAACACTGAAGCTTTCTTT
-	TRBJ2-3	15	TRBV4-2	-	CASSQDLLGRDTQYF	TGTGCCAGCAGCCAAGATCTACTAGGTAGGGATACGCAGTATTTT
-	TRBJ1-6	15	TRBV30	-	CAWSVRRQDNSPLHF	TGTGCCTGGAGTGTACGGCGTCAGGATAATTCACCCCTCCACTTT
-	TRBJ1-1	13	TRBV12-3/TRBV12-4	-	CASSSTENTEAFF	TGTGCCAGCAGTTCGACAGAGAACACTGAAGCTTTCTTT
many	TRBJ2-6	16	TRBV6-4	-	CASSDQGSTGANVLTF	TGTGCCAGCAGTGACCAGGGCTCTACCGGGGCCAACGTCCTGACTTTC
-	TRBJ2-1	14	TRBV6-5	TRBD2	CASREREGPGEQFF	TGTGCCAGCAGGGAGCGGGAGGGTCCTGGCGAGCAGTTCTTC
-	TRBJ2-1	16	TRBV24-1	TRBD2	CATSDPLAGGPDEQFF	TGTGCCACCAGTGACCCTCTAGCGGGGGGGCCCGATGAGCAGTTCTTC
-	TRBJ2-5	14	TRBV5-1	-	CASSLVPGQETQYF	TGCGCCAGCAGCTTGGTGCCGGGTCAAGAGACCCAGTACTTC
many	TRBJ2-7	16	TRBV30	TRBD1	CAWSVTRTGGHNEQYF	TGTGCCTGGAGTGTAACCCGGACAGGGGGCCATAACGAGCAGTACTTC
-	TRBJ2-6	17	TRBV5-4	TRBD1	CASSGGQGAPGANVLTF	TGTGCCAGCAGCGGGGGACAGGGGGCGCCTGGGGCCAACGTCCTGACTTTC
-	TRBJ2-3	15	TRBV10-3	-	CAISVSGVGADTQYF	TGTGCCATCAGCGTATCAGGTGTTGGCGCAGATACGCAGTATTTT
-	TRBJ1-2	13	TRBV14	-	CASSQELAVGYTF	TGTGCCAGCAGCCAAGAATTGGCTGTTGGCTACACCTTC
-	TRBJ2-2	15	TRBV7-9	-	CASSHVGVVLGELFF	TGTGCCAGCAGCCACGTAGGGGTTGTCTTGGGGGAGCTGTTTTTT
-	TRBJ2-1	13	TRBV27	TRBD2	CASSPGGANEQFF	TGTGCCAGCAGCCCCGGGGGGGCCAATGAGCAGTTCTTC
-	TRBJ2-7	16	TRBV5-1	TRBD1	CASSLGWTGPSYEQYF	TGCGCCAGCAGCTTGGGCTGGACAGGGCCATCCTACGAGCAGTACTTC
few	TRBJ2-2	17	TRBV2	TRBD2	CASRAIAGGPTTGELFF	TGTGCCAGCAGGGCTATAGCGGGAGGGCCGACGACCGGGGAGCTGTTTTTT
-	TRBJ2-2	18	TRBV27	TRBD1	CASSFRTGTLTNTGELFF	TGTGCCAGCAGTTTCAGGACAGGCACACTCACGAACACCGGGGAGCTGTTTTTT
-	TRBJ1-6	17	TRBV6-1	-	CASNDRLSRSYNSPLHF	TGTGCCAGCAATGACAGGCTCAGTCGCTCCTATAATTCACCCCTCCACTTT
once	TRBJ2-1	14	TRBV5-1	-	CASGEGGPFHEQFF	TGCGCCAGCGGAGAGGGGGGGCCGTTCCATGAGCAGTTCTTC
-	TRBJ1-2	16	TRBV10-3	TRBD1	CAISESKTGGPYGYTF	TGTGCCATCAGTGAGTCCAAGACAGGGGGACCCTATGGCTACACCTTC
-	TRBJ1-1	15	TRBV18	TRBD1	CASSLLRDSRTEAFF	TGTGCCAGCTCACTTCTCCGGGACAGTCGAACTGAAGCTTTCTTT
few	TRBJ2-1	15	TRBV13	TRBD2	CASSLVLAGDGEQFF	TGTGCCAGCAGCTTAGTCCTAGCGGGAGACGGTGAGCAGTTCTTC
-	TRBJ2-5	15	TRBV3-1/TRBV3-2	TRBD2	CASSQEGLAGLRQYF	TGTGCCAGCAGCCAAGAAGGGCTAGCGGGGCTTCGCCAGTACTTC
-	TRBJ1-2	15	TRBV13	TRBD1	CASSLPGRGNGGYTF	TGTGCCAGCAGCTTGCCGGGCAGGGGGAATGGTGGCTACACCTTC
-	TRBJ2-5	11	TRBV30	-	CAWSRGETQYF	TGTGCCTGGAGCCGAGGCGAGACCCAGTACTTC
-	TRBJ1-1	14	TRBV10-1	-	CASSESEINTEAFF	TGCGCCAGCAGTGAGTCTGAGATTAACACTGAAGCTTTCTTT
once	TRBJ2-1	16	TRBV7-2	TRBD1	CASSLVGTGHHNEQFF	TGTGCCAGCAGCTTAGTAGGGACAGGGCACCACAATGAGCAGTTCTTC